The present TCR beta chain was sequenced within a study of CD8+CD57+ T cells in acquired aplastic anemia. Study information: DNA recovered from sorted CD4+ and CD8+ cells had a mean of roughly 3 ug. CD4+ cells from healthy donors averaged approximately 11 million reads. Study-level results: Significance was not reached for CD8+ Simpson's diversity between patients and controls. Patients and controls turned out to have twenty-nine CD8+ CDR3 sequences in common.

As for this clonotype: The antigen is not known. One junction end does not reproduce the germline sequence, and a read error may be involved.

The CDR3 length is 14 residues. TCR beta VDJ and CDR3 were profiled, and genomic DNA was the template. TCRdb re-called the reads through MiXCR, storing one row per CDR3 protein. The sample yields about 400,000 distinct CDR3 sequences, 55% to 70% seen once. The V gene is TRBV12-3 or TRBV12-4, the J gene TRBJ2-2; TRBD2 might be the D (5 bases). The sequenced sample was sorted CD4+, CD8+, or CD8+CD57+ T cells (not recorded which) from PBMCs. The sequence was obtained from a human donor in good health, serving as a control. The CDR3 region is CASSLVMWSGSLFF. Written as DNA, the CDR3 is TGTGCTAGCAGCTTAGTGATGTGGAGCGGATCGCTGTTTTTT.